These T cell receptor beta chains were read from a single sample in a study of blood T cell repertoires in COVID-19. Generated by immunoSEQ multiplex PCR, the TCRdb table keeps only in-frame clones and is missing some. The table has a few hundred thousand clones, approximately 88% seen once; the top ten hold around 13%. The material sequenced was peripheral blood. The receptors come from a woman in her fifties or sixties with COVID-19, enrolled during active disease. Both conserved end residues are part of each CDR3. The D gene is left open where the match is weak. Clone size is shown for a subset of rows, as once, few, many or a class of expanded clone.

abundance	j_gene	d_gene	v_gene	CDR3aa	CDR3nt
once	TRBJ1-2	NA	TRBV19	CASTLRGGLHGYTF	TGTGCCAGTACCCTGAGGGGGGGGTTGCATGGCTACACCTTC
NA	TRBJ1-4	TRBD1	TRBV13	CASSSTRTGEKGDEKLFF	TGTGCCAGCAGCTCAACGAGGACAGGGGAAAAAGGCGATGAAAAACTGTTTTTT
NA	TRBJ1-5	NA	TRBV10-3	CAISPEGYSNQPQHF	TGTGCCATCAGCCCCGAGGGATATAGCAATCAGCCCCAGCATTTT
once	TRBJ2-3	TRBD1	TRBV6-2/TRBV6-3	CASSKGQGLTDTQYF	TGTGCCAGCAGCAAAGGACAGGGGCTTACAGATACGCAGTATTTT
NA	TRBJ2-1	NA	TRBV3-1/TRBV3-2	CASSQDLKLYRWDSLNEQFF	TGTGCCAGCAGCCAAGATTTAAAGTTGTATAGGTGGGACTCACTGAATGAGCAGTTCTTC
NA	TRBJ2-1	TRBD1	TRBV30	CAWSWDRVTYNEQFF	TGTGCCTGGAGTTGGGACAGGGTTACTTACAATGAGCAGTTCTTC
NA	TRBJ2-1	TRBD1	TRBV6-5	CASSPDRGEDEQFF	TGTGCCAGCAGTCCCGACAGGGGCGAAGATGAGCAGTTCTTC
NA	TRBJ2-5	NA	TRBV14	CASSQVAGFGETQYF	TGTGCCAGCAGCCAAGTCGCAGGGTTCGGGGAGACCCAGTACTTC
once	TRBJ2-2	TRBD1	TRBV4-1	CASSQERGGGQGAGELFF	TGCGCCAGCAGCCAAGAACGGGGAGGAGGACAGGGAGCCGGGGAGCTGTTTTTT
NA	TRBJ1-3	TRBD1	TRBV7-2	CASGTGGSGNTIYF	TGTGCCAGCGGGACAGGGGGTTCTGGAAACACCATATATTTT
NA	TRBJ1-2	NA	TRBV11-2	CASSPIRQAYYGYTF	TGTGCCAGCAGCCCAATAAGACAGGCGTACTATGGCTACACCTTC
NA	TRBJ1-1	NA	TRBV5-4	CAFSLVAGNTEAFF	TGTGCCTTCTCCCTCGTGGCAGGGAACACTGAAGCTTTCTTT
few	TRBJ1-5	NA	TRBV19	CASSIPGEINQPQHF	TGTGCCAGTAGTATCCCAGGGGAGATCAATCAGCCCCAGCATTTT
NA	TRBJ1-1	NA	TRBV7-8	CASTFGEFNTEAFF	TGTGCCAGCACCTTCGGGGAGTTCAACACTGAAGCTTTCTTT
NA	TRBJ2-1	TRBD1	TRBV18	CASSGTGVVNEQFF	TGTGCCAGCTCCGGGACAGGGGTAGTAAATGAGCAGTTCTTC
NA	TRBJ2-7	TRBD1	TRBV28	CASSARGLYEQYF	TGTGCCAGCAGTGCCAGGGGGCTGTACGAGCAGTACTTC
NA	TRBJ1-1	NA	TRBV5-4	CASSLGGRMNTEAFF	TGTGCCAGCAGCTTGGGGGGCAGAATGAACACTGAAGCTTTCTTT
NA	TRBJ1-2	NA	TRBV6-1	CASSERSSYGYTF	TGTGCCAGCAGTGAGCGGAGCTCCTATGGCTACACCTTC
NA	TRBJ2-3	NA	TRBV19	CASSSERGTDTQYF	TGTGCCAGTAGTAGCGAGAGGGGCACAGATACGCAGTATTTT
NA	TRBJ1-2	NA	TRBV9	CASSVTGGGYGYTF	TGTGCCAGCAGCGTAACGGGGGGCGGCTATGGCTACACCTTC
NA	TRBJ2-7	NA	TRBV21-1	CASSNPGPGGYEQYF	TGTGCCAGCAGCAACCCCGGGCCCGGGGGTTACGAGCAGTACTTC
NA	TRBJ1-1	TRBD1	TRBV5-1	CASSSGQENTEAFF	TGCGCCAGCAGCTCGGGACAGGAGAACACTGAAGCTTTCTTT
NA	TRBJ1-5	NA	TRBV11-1	CASSLVHSRHQPQHF	TGTGCCAGCAGCTTAGTCCACAGTCGGCATCAGCCCCAGCATTTT
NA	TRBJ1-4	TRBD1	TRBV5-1	CASSLATQGPTEKLFF	TGCGCCAGCAGCTTGGCCACACAGGGGCCGACTGAAAAACTGTTTTTT
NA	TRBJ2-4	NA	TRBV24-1	CATSGGPLSKNIQYF	TGTGCCACCAGTGGGGGGCCTTTAAGCAAAAACATTCAGTACTTC
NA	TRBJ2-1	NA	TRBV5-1	CASSLESQGGPSYNEQFF	TGCGCCAGCAGCTTGGAGTCCCAGGGGGGCCCCTCCTACAATGAGCAGTTCTTC
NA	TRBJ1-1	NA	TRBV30	CAWNPLVTYTEAFF	TGTGCCTGGAACCCCTTGGTCACTTACACTGAAGCTTTCTTT